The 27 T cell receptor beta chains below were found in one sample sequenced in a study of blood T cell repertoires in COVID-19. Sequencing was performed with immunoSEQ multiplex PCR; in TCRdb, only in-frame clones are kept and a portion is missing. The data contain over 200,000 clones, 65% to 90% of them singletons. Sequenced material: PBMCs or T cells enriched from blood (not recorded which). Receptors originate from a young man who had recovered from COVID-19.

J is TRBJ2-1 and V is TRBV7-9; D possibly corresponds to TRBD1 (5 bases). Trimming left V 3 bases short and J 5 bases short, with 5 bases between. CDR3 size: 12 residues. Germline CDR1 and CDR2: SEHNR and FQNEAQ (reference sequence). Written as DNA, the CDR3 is TGTGCCAGCAGCTTGGACAACAATGAGCAGTTCTTC. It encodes CASSLDNNEQFF.

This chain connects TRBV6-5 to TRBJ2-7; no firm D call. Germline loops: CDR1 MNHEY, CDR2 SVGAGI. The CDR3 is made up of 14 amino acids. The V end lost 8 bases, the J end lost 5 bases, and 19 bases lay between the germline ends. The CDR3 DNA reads TGTGCCAGCGCCTTCCACCGGGTGACCCACGAGCAGTACTTC. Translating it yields CASAFHRVTHEQYF.

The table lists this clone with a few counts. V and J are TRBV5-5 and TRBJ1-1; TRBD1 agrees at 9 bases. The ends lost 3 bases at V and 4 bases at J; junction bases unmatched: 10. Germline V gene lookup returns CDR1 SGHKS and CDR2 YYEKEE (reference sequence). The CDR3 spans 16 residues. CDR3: CASSSGMGTGPTEAFF. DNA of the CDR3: TGTGCCAGCAGCTCCGGGATGGGGACAGGGCCCACTGAAGCTTTCTTT.

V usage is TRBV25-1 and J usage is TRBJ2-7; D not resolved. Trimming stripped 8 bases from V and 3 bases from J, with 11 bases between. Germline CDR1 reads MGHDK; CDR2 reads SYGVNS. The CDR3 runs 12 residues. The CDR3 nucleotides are TGTGCCAGCCAAAGGCAGGACTACGAGCAGTACTTC. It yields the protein CASQRQDYEQYF.

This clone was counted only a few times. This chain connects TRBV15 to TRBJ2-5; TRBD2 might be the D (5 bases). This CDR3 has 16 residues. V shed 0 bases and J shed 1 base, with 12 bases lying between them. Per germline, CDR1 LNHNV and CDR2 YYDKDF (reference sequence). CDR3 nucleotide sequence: TGTGCCACCAGCAGAGACCTCACAAGCGGCCAAGAGACCCAGTACTTC. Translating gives CATSRDLTSGQETQYF.

The CDR3: CASSPRTGWDEQFF. The CDR3 DNA sequence: TGTGCCAGCAGCCCACGGACAGGGTGGGATGAGCAGTTCTTC. The genes are TRBV9 and TRBJ2-1, with 8 bases fitting TRBD1. This CDR3 is built from 14 residues. CDR1 is SGDLS and CDR2 is YYNGEE in the germline V gene. The junction had 8 bases not matched to a gene; V was cut back by 4 bases and J by 8 bases.

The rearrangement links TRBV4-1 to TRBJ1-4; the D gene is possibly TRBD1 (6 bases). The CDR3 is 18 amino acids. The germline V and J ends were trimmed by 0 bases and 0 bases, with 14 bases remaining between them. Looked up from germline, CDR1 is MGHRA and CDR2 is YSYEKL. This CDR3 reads CASSQDRARGATNEKLFF. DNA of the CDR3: TGCGCCAGCAGCCAAGATCGGGCCAGGGGCGCAACTAATGAAAAACTGTTTTTT.

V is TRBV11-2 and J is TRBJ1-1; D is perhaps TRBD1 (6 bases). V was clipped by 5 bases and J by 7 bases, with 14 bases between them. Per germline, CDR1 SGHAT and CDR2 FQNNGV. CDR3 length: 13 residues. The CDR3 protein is CASSPSHRDEAFF. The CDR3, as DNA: TGTGCCAGCAGCCCATCACACAGGGATGAAGCTTTCTTT.

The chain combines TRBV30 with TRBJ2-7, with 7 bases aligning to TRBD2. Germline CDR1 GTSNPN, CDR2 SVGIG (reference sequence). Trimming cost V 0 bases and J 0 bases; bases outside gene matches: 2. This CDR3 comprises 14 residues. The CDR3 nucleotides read TGTGCCTGGAGTGTTGGGGGGGGCTCCTACGAGCAGTACTTC. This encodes CAWSVGGGSYEQYF.

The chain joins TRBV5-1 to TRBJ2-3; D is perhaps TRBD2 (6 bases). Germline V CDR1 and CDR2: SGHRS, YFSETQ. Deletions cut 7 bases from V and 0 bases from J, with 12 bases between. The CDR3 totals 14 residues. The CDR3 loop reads CASRDLASTDTQYF. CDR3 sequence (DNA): TGCGCCAGCCGGGACTTGGCGAGCACAGATACGCAGTATTTT.

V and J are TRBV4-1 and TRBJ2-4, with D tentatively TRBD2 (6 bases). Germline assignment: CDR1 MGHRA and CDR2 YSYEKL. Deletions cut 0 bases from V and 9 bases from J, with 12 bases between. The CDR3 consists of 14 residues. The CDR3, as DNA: TGCGCCAGCAGCCAAGATGGCGGGATTGGCATTCAGTACTTC. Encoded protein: CASSQDGGIGIQYF.

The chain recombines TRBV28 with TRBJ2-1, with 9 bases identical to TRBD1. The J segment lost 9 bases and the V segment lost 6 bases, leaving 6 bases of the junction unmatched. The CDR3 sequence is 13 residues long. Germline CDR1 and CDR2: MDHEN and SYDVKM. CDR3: CASRGTGPTEQFF. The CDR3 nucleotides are TGTGCCAGCAGGGGGACAGGGCCCACTGAGCAGTTCTTC. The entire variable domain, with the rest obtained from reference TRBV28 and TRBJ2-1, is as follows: DVKVTQSSRYLVKRTGEKVFLECVQDMDHENMFWYRQDPGLGLRLIYFSYDVKMKEKGDIPEGYSVSREKKERFSLILESASTNQTSMYLCASRGTGPTEQFFGPGTRLTVL.

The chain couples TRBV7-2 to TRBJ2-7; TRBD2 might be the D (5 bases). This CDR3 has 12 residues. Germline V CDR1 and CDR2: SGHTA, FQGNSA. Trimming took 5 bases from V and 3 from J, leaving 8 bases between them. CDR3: CASSSRDYEQYF. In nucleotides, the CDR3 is TGTGCCAGCAGCAGCCGGGACTACGAGCAGTACTTC.

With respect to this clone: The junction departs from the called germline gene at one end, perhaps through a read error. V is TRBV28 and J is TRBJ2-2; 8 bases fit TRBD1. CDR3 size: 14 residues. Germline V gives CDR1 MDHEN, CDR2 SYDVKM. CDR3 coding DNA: TGTGCTAGCAATTCAGGGGGCAGGACCGGGGAGCTGTTTTTT. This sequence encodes CASNSGGRTGELFF.

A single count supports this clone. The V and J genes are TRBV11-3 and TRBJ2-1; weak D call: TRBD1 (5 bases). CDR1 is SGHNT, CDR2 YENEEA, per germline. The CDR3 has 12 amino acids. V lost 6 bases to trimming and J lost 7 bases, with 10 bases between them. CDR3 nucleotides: TGTGCCAGCAGTGGGCAGGGTAATGAGCAGTTCTTC. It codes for CASSGQGNEQFF.

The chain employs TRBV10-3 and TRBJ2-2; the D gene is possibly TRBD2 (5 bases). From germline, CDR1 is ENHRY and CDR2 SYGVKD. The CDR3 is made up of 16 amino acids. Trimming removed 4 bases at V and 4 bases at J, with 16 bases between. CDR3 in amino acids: CAISGVPEGGTGELFF. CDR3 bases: TGTGCCATCAGTGGAGTACCCGAAGGAGGCACCGGGGAGCTGTTTTTT.

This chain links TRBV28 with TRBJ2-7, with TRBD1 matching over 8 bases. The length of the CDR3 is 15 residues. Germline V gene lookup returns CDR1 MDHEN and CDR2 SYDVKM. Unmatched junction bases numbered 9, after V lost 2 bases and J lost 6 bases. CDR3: CASSLTGRGPLEQYF. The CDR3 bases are TGTGCCAGCAGTTTAACGGGCAGGGGGCCTCTCGAGCAGTACTTC. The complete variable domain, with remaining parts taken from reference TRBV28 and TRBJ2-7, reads DVKVTQSSRYLVKRTGEKVFLECVQDMDHENMFWYRQDPGLGLRLIYFSYDVKMKEKGDIPEGYSVSREKKERFSLILESASTNQTSMYLCASSLTGRGPLEQYFGPGTRLTVT.

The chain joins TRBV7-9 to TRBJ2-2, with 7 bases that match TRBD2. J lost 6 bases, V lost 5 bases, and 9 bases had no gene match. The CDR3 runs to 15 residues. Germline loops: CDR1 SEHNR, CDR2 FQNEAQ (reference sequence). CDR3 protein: CASSPLRETAGELFF. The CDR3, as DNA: TGTGCCAGCAGCCCCTTGCGGGAGACTGCCGGGGAGCTGTTTTTT.

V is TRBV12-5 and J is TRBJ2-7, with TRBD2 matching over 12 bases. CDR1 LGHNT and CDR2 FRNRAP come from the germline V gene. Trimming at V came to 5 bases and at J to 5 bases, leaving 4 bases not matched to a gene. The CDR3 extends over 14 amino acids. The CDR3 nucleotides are TGTGCTAGTGGTGGACTAGCGGGACCCAACGAGCAGTACTTC. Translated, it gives CASGGLAGPNEQYF.

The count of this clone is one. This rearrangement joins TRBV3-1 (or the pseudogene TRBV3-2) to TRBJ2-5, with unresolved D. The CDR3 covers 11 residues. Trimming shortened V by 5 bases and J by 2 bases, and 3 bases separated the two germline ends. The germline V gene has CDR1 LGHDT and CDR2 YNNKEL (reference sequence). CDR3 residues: CASSSQETQYF. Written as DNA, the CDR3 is TGTGCCAGCAGCTCACAAGAGACCCAGTACTTC.

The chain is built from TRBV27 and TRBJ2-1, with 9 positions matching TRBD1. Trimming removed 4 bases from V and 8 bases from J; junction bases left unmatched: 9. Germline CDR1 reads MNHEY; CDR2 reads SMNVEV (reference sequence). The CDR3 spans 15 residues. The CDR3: CASSSGTGNVDEQFF. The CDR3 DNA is TGTGCCAGCAGTTCCGGGACAGGGAATGTAGATGAGCAGTTCTTC.

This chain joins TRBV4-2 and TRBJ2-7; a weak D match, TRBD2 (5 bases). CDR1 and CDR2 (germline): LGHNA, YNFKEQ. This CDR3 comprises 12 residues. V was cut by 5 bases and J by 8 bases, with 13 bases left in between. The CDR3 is CASSDLASQQYF. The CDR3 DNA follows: TGTGCCAGCAGCGACCTGGCTAGCCAGCAGTACTTC.

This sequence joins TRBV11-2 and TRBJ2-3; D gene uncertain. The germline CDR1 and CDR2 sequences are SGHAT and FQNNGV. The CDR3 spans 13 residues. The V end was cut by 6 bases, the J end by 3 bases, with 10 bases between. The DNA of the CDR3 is TGTGCCAGCAGAGGAGACCAGACAGATACGCAGTATTTT. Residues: CASRGDQTDTQYF. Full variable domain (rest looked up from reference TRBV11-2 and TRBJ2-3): EAGVAQSPRYKIIEKRQSVAFWCNPISGHATLYWYQQILGQGPKLLIQFQNNGVVDDSQLPKDRFSAERLKGVDSTLKIQPAKLEDSAVYLCASRGDQTDTQYFGPGTRLTVL.

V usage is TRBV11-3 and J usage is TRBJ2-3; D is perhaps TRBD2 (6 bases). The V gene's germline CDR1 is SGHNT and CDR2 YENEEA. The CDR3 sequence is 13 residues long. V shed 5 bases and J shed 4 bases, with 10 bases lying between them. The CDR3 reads CASSPGLSDTQYF. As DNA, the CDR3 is TGTGCCAGCAGCCCGGGACTCTCAGATACGCAGTATTTT.

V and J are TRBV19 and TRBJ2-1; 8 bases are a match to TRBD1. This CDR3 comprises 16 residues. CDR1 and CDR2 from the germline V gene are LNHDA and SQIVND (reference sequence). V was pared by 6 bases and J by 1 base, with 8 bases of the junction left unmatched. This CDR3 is CASSRSGQASYNEQFF. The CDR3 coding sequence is TGTGCCAGTAGCAGATCGGGACAGGCTTCCTACAATGAGCAGTTCTTC.

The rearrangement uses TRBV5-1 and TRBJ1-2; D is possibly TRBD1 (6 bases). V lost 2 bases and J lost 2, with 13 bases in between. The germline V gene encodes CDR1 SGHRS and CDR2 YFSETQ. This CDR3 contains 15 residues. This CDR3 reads CASSLGDNINYGYTF. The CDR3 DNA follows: TGCGCCAGCAGCTTAGGGGACAACATCAACTATGGCTACACCTTC.

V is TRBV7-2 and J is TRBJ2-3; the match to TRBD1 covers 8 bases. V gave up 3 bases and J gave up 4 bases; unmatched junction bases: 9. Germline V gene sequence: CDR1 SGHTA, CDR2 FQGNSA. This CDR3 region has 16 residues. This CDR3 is CASSLHWTGKADTQYF. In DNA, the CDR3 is TGTGCCAGCAGCTTGCACTGGACAGGGAAAGCAGATACGCAGTATTTT.